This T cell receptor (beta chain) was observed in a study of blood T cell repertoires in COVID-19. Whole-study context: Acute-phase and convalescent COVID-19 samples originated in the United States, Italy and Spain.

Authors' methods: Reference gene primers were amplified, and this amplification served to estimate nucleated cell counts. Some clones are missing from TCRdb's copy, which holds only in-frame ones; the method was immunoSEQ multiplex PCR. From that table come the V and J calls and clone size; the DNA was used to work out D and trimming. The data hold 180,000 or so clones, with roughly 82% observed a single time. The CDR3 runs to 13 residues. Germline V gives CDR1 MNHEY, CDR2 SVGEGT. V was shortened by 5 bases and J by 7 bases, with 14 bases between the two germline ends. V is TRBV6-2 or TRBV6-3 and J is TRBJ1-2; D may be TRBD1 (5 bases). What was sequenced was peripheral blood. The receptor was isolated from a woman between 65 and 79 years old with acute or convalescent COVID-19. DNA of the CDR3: TGTGCCAGCAGTAACCAGGGAGGGGCTGGCTACACCTTC. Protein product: CASSNQGGAGYTF.